Presented here are 19 T cell receptor beta chains from one specimen sequenced in a study of blood T cells in healthy people across ages. Sample-barcoded 5' priming and a J-beta primer mix drove a second PCR of about 7 to 11 cycles. TCRdb reanalysed the 5' RACE reads using MiXCR and keeps one entry per CDR3 protein. The sample records some 1.6 million distinct CDR3 sequences, roughly a third being singletons. The sample consisted of blood. The origin of the receptors is a woman aged 25 to 39 in good health.

The chain is built from TRBV9 and TRBJ2-2; 9 bases fit TRBD2. Germline V gives CDR1 SGDLS, CDR2 YYNGEE. Trimming cost V 0 bases and J 1 base; bases outside gene matches: 7. There are 18 residues in the CDR3. CDR3 nucleotides: TGTGCCAGCAGCGTAGTCCCTCGAGCGGGAGGGAACACCGGGGAGCTGTTTTTT. As protein: CASSVVPRAGGNTGELFF.

This clonotype was counted a few times. The rearrangement uses TRBV25-1 and TRBJ2-3, with 11 bases lining up with TRBD1. This CDR3 has 15 residues. In germline, CDR1 is MGHDK, CDR2 SYGVNS. J lost 3 bases, V lost 5 bases, and 4 bases had no gene match. The CDR3 DNA follows: TGTGCCAGCAGTTGGACAGGGGGCTTGACAGATACGCAGTATTTT. This translates into CASSWTGGLTDTQYF.

The V gene is TRBV4-2, the J gene TRBJ2-4; a weak D match, TRBD2 (6 bases). Judging by the DNA end, TRBJ2-7 fits better; the J call may be wrong. This CDR3 contains 17 residues. Germline assignment: CDR1 LGHNA and CDR2 YNFKEQ. The CDR3 bases are TGTGCCAGCAGCCAAGCTACCGTTCGGTTGGGCGGGAACGAGCAGTACTTC. It is translated as CASSQATVRLGGNEQYF.

V usage is TRBV12-3 or TRBV12-4 and J usage is TRBJ1-4; the D is unclear. V dropped 2 bases and J dropped 6 bases, with 7 bases sitting between them. This CDR3 is 13 amino acids long. CDR3 sequence: CASSLSYDEKLFF. CDR3 sequence (DNA): TGTGCCAGCAGTTTATCCTATGATGAAAAACTGTTTTTT.

J is TRBJ2-5 and V is TRBV6-6; a possible D gene is TRBD2 (7 bases). The J call could be wrong; TRBJ2-7 is a better fit for the DNA end. Germline CDR1 reads MNHNY; CDR2 reads SVGAGI (reference sequence). The CDR3 loop spans 17 amino acids. The CDR3 DNA sequence: TGTGCCAGCAGTTACGGGGGGGGCTTGGGAGGAGGTGGCGAGCAGTACTTC. Its translation: CASSYGGGLGGGGEQYF.

In this sample, this clonotype turned up many times. The V and J genes are TRBV7-2 and TRBJ1-2, with TRBD1 as a possible D gene (5 bases). V lost 5 bases and J lost 2, with 15 bases in between. Per germline, CDR1 SGHTA and CDR2 FQGNSA. The CDR3 extends over 15 amino acids. The CDR3 nucleotides are TGTGCCAGCAGCCGAAAGAGGGACCCAAACTATGGCTACACCTTC. Protein sequence: CASSRKRDPNYGYTF.

This clonotype was detected ten times or more. The J gene is TRBJ2-5, the V gene TRBV29-1; the D is unclear. With 5 bases removed from V and 4 bases from J, the gap between germline ends came to 5 bases. CDR1 and CDR2 from the germline V gene are SQVTM and ANQGSEA. The CDR3 is 10 residues long. CDR3 DNA: TGCAGCGTTATCCGAGAGACCCAGTACTTC. Residues: CSVIRETQYF.

This clonotype appeared many times. The chain has TRBV7-9 and TRBJ2-7; D is ambiguous. CDR1 is SEHNR, CDR2 FQNEAQ, per germline (reference sequence). The CDR3 sequence is 13 residues long. Trimming took off 4 bases at V and 3 bases at J, with 10 bases between the two ends. CDR3 region: CASSSSHSYEQYF. In DNA form, the CDR3 reads TGTGCCAGCAGCTCATCTCACAGCTACGAGCAGTACTTC.

The V call is TRBV19, the J call TRBJ1-2, with TRBD1 as a possible D gene (5 bases). CDR1 is LNHDA and CDR2 is SQIVND in the germline V gene (reference sequence). V lost 6 bases and J 2 bases, leaving 10 bases between the germline ends. This CDR3 region has 13 residues. The DNA for the CDR3 is TGTGCCAGTAGCCGGGACGCCAACTATGGCTACACCTTC. Its protein product is CASSRDANYGYTF.

This clonotype has a handful of counts. The V and J genes are TRBV28 and TRBJ2-1; perhaps TRBD1 as D (6 bases). The length of the CDR3 is 15 residues. Germline V gene lookup returns CDR1 MDHEN and CDR2 SYDVKM. The V gene lost 5 bases and the J gene lost 10 bases, with 21 bases spanning the gap. The CDR3 here is CASSPFVLRDTEQFF. The DNA of the CDR3 is TGTGCCAGCAGTCCATTCGTACTCCGGGACACCGAGCAGTTCTTC.

This clonotype occurred a few times. V and J are TRBV20-1 and TRBJ2-3; 9 bases line up with TRBD2. The V gene's germline CDR1 is DFQATT and CDR2 SNEGSKA (reference sequence). The CDR3 consists of 14 residues. V shed 3 bases, J shed 4 bases, and the junction held 5 bases outside the gene matches. CDR3 DNA: TGCAGTGCTAGGCCTAGCGGGATGTCAGATACGCAGTATTTT. This encodes CSARPSGMSDTQYF.

CDR3 bases: TGTGCCAGCAGTTTTTCAGGTCCCAGAGGAGCCTACGAGCAGTACTTC. Translated: CASSFSGPRGAYEQYF. V gene TRBV12-3 or TRBV12-4 combines with J gene TRBJ2-7; D uncertain. V lost 3 bases, J lost 2 bases, and 17 bases lay in between. The CDR3 extends over 16 amino acids.

This clonotype was observed a handful of times. This sequence joins TRBV7-2 and TRBJ1-6, with D hard to call. CDR3 length equals 13 residues. CDR1 SGHTA and CDR2 FQGNSA come from the germline V gene. Trimming left V 1 base short and J 10 bases short, with 8 bases between. This chain's CDR3 is CASSLVGNSPLHF. The CDR3 bases are TGTGCCAGCAGCTTAGTGGGGAACTCACCCCTCCACTTT.

The gene calls are TRBV20-1 and TRBJ2-1; D may match TRBD1 or TRBD2 (7 bases each). CDR1 and CDR2 (germline): DFQATT, SNEGSKA (reference sequence). V was clipped by 6 bases and J by 9 bases, with 21 bases between them. This CDR3 is built from 14 residues. The CDR3 sequence is CSAQGGQALGEQFF. In nucleotides, the CDR3 is TGCAGTGCCCAGGGGGGGCAGGCCCTTGGTGAGCAGTTCTTC.

This rearrangement joins TRBV4-1 to TRBJ2-1, with TRBD2 identical over 10 bases. Germline lookup yields CDR1 MGHRA and CDR2 YSYEKL. This CDR3 has 17 amino acids. J gave up 7 bases and V 1 base, and 10 bases lay outside the gene matches. Here the CDR3 DNA reads TGCGCCAGCAGCCAAGTGGGGTGTAGCGGGAGGAGGAATGAGCAGTTCTTC. It encodes CASSQVGCSGRRNEQFF.

V is TRBV12-3 or TRBV12-4 and J is TRBJ2-7; D not resolved. The V gene lost 3 bases and the J gene lost 3 bases, with 6 bases spanning the gap. The CDR3 extends over 12 amino acids. CDR3 amino acids: CASSLRFYEQYF. The CDR3 DNA reads TGTGCCAGCAGTTTGAGGTTCTACGAGCAGTACTTC.

The rearrangement links TRBV5-6 to TRBJ2-7; 8 nucleotides agree with TRBD1. The CDR3 is 14 amino acids. CDR1 is SGHDT, CDR2 YYEEEE, per germline. With V trimmed by 2 bases and J by 5 bases, 6 bases remained unmatched. DNA for the CDR3: TGTGCCAGCAGCTTCGGAGACAGGGGCCACGAGCAGTACTTC. Protein product: CASSFGDRGHEQYF.

This clonotype has only a few counts. This rearrangement joins TRBV5-1 to TRBJ1-4; maybe TRBD1 (5 bases). This CDR3 comprises 15 residues. The V gene's germline CDR1 is SGHRS and CDR2 YFSETQ. With 4 bases removed from V and 0 bases from J, the gap between germline ends came to 10 bases. DNA of the CDR3: TGCGCCAGCAGCGACCAACAGGCAACTAATGAAAAACTGTTTTTT. Protein sequence: CASSDQQATNEKLFF.

The chain carries TRBV7-9 and TRBJ1-1, with 8 nucleotides matching TRBD1. The CDR3 sequence is 15 residues long. The ends lost 5 bases at V and 4 bases at J; junction bases unmatched: 9. Germline-derived CDR1 and CDR2 are SEHNR and FQNEAQ (reference sequence). CDR3 sequence (DNA): TGTGCCAGCAGCCCGCGGGACAGGCTTTTCACTGAAGCTTTCTTT. It is translated as CASSPRDRLFTEAFF.